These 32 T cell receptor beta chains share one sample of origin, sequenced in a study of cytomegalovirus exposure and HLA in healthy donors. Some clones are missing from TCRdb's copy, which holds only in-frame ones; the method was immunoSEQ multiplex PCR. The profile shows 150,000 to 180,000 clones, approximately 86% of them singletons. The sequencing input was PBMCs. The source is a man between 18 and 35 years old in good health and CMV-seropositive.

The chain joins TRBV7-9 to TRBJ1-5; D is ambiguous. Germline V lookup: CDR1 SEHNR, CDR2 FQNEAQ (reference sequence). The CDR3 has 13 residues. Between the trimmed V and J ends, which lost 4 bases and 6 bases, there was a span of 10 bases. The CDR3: CASSSSPGQPQHF. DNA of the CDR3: TGTGCCAGCAGCTCGAGTCCTGGTCAGCCCCAGCATTTT.

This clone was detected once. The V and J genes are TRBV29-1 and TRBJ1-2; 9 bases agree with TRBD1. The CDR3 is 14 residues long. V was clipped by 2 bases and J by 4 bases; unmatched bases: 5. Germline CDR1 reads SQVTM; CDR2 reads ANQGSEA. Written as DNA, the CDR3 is TGCAGCGTTGAAAGGGACAGGGACCTCTATGGCTACACCTTC. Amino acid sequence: CSVERDRDLYGYTF.

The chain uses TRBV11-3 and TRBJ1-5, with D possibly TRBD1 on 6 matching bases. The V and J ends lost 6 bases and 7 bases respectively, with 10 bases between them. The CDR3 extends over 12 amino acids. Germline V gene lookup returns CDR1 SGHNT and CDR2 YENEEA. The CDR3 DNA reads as TGTGCCAGCAGGTTGCAGGGGCAGCCCCAGCATTTT. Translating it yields CASRLQGQPQHF.

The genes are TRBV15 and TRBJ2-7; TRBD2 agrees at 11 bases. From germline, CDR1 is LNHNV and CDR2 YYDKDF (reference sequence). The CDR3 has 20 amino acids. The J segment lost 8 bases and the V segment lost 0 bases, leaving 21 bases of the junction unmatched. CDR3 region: CATSRDFGGSGRATWGKQYF. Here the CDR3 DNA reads TGTGCCACCAGCAGAGATTTTGGGGGTAGCGGGAGGGCCACTTGGGGAAAGCAGTACTTC.

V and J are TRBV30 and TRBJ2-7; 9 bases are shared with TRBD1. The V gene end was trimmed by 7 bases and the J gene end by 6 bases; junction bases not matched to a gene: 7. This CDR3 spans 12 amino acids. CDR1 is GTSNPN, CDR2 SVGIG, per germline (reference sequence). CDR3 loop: CASTGGDGEQYF. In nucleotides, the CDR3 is TGTGCCTCGACAGGGGGAGATGGCGAGCAGTACTTC.

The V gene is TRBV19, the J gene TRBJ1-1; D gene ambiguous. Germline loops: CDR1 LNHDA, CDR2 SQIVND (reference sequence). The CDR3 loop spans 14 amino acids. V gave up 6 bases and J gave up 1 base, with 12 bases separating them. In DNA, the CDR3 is TGTGCCAGTAGCCCCGCGGGCAAGAACACTGAAGCTTTCTTT. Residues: CASSPAGKNTEAFF.

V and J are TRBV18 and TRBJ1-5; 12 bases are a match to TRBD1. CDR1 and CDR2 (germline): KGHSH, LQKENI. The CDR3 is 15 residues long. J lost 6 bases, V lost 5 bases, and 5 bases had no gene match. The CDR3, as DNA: TGTGCCAGCTCATCGGGACAGGGGGCAACTCAGCCCCAGCATTTT. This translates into CASSSGQGATQPQHF.

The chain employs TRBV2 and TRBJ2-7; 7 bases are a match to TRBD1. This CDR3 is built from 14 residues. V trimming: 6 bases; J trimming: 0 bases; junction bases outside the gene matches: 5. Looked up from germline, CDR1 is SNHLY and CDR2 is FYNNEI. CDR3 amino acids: CASSRTGDSYEQYF. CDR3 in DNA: TGTGCCAGCAGCCGGACAGGCGACTCCTACGAGCAGTACTTC.

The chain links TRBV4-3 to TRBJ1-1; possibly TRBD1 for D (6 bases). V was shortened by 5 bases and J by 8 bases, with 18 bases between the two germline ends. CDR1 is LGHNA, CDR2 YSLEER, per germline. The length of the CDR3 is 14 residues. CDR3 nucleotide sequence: TGCGCCAGCAGCGGATTCAACGGGGGGCAGGAAGCTTTCTTT. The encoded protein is CASSGFNGGQEAFF.

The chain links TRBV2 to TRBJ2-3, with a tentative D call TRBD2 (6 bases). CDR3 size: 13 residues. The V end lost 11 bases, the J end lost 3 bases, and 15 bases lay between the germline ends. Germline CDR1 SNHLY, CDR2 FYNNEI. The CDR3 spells CALRRERTDTQYF. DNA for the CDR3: TGTGCCCTACGGCGGGAAAGGACAGATACGCAGTATTTT.

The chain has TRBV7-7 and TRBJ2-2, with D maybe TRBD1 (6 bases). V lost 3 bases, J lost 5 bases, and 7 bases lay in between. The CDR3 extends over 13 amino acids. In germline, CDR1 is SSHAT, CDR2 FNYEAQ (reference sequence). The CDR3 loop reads CASSFTGTGELFF. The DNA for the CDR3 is TGTGCCAGCAGCTTCACAGGGACCGGGGAGCTGTTTTTT.

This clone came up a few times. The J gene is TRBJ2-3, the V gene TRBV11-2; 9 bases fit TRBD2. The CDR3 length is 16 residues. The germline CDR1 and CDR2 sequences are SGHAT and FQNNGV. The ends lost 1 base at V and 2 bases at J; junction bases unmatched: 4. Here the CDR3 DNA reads TGTGCCAGCAGCTTAGGTGGGGGACTAGCCACAGATACGCAGTATTTT. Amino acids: CASSLGGGLATDTQYF. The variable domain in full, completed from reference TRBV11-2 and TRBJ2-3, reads EAGVAQSPRYKIIEKRQSVAFWCNPISGHATLYWYQQILGQGPKLLIQFQNNGVVDDSQLPKDRFSAERLKGVDSTLKIQPAKLEDSAVYLCASSLGGGLATDTQYFGPGTRLTVL.

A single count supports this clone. For the CDR3, the DNA is TGTGCCAGCAGCTCCCAGACTAGCGGGAGGGTGAATGAGCAGTTCTTC. Encoded protein: CASSSQTSGRVNEQFF. This sequence joins TRBV7-3 and TRBJ2-1, with 14 bases fitting TRBD2. There are 16 residues in the CDR3. V trimming: 4 bases; J trimming: 7 bases; junction bases outside the gene matches: 6. Germline V gene sequence: CDR1 SGHTA, CDR2 FQGTGA. Drawing the rest from reference TRBV7-3 and TRBJ2-1, the complete variable domain is GAGVSQTPSNKVTEKGKYVELRCDPISGHTALYWYRQSLGQGPEFLIYFQGTGAADDSGLPNDRFFAVRPEGSVSTLKIQRTERGDSAVYLCASSSQTSGRVNEQFFGPGTRLTVL.

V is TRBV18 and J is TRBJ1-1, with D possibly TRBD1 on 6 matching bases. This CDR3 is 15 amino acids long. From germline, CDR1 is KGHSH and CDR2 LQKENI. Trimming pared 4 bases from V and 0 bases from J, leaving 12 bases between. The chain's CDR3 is CASSLRQALNTEAFF. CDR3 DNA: TGTGCCAGCTCACTCCGACAGGCCCTGAACACTGAAGCTTTCTTT.

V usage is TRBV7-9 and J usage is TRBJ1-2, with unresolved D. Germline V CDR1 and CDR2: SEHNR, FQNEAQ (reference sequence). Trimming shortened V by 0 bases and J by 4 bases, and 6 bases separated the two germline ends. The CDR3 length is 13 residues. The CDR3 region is CASSLALSYGYTF. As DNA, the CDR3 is TGTGCCAGCAGCTTAGCGTTATCCTATGGCTACACCTTC.

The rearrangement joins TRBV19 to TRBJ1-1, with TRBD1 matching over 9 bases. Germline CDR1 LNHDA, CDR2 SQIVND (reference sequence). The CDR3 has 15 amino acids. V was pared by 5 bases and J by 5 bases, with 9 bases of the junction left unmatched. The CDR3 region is CASSLNRGQRTEAFF. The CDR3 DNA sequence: TGTGCCAGTAGTCTTAACAGGGGGCAGAGAACTGAAGCTTTCTTT.

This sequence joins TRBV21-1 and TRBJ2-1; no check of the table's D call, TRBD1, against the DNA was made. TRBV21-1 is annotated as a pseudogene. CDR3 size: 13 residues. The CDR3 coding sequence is TGTGCCAGCAGACTGGACAGGGGTAATGAGCAGTTCTTC. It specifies CASRLDRGNEQFF.

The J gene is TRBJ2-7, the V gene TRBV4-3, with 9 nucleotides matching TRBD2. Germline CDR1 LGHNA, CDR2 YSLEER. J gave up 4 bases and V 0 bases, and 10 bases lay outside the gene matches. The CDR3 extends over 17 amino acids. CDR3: CASSQEVGGGAVYEQYF. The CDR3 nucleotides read TGCGCCAGCAGCCAAGAGGTCGGCGGGGGGGCCGTTTACGAGCAGTACTTC.

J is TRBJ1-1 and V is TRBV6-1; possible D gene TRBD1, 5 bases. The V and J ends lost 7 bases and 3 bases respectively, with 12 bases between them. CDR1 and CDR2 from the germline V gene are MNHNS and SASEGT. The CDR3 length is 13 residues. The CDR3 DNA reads TGTGCCAGCAATCCCGCCAGGGACACTGAAGCTTTCTTT. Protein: CASNPARDTEAFF.

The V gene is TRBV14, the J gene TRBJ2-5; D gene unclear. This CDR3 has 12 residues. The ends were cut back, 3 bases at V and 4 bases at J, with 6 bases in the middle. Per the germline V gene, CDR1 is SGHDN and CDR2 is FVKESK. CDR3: CASSHSGETQYF. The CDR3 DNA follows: TGTGCCAGCAGCCATTCGGGAGAGACCCAGTACTTC. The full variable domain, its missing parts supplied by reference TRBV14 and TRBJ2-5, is EAGVTQFPSHSVIEKGQTVTLRCDPISGHDNLYWYRRVMGKEIKFLLHFVKESKQDESGMPNNRFLAERTGGTYSTLKVQPAELEDSGVYFCASSHSGETQYFGPGTRLLVL.

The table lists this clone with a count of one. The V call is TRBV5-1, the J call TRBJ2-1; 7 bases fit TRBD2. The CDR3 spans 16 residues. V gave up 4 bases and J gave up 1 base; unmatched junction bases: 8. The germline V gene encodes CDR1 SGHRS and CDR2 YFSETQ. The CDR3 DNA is TGCGCCAGCAGCCTTAGGGCGGGAGTATCCTACAATGAGCAGTTCTTC. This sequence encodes CASSLRAGVSYNEQFF.

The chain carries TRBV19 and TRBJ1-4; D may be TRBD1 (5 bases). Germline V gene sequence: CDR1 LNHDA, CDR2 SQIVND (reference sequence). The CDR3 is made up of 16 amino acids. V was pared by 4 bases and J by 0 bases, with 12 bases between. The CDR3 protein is CASSRRPGATNEKLFF. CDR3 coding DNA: TGTGCCAGTAGTAGACGACCGGGGGCAACTAATGAAAAACTGTTTTTT.

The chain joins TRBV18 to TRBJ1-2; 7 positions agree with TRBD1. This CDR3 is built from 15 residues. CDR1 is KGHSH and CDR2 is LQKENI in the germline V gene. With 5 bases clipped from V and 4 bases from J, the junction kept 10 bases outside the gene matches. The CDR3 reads CASSADRAGTYGYTF. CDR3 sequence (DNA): TGTGCCAGCTCAGCCGACAGGGCAGGAACCTATGGCTACACCTTC.

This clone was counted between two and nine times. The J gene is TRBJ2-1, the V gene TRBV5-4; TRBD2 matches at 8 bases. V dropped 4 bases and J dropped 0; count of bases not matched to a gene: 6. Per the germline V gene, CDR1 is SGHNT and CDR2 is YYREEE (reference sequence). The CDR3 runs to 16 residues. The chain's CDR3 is CASSGDSGISYNEQFF. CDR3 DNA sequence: TGTGCCAGCAGCGGAGATAGCGGGATCTCCTACAATGAGCAGTTCTTC.

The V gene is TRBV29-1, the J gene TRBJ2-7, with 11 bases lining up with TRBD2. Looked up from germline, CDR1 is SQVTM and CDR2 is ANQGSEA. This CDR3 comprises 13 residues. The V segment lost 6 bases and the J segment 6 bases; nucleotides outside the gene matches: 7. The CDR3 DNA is TGCAGCGTCCTAACTAGCGGGAGTGGCGAGCAGTACTTC. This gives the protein CSVLTSGSGEQYF.

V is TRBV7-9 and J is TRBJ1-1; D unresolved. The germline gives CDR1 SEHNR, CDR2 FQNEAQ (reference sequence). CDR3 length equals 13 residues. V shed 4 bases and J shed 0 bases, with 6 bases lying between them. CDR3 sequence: CASSSVLNTEAFF. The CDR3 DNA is TGTGCCAGCAGCTCTGTCTTGAACACTGAAGCTTTCTTT.

Here the CDR3 DNA reads TGTGCCAGTAGTGTAACGGGACAGGGGGTAGTGGAGACCCAGTACTTC. Encoded protein: CASSVTGQGVVETQYF. This sequence joins TRBV19 and TRBJ2-5; 11 bases fit TRBD1. CDR1 is LNHDA, CDR2 SQIVND, per germline (reference sequence). The CDR3 is 16 residues long. Trimming took 5 bases from V and 5 from J; bases not matched to a gene: 10. Combining the CDR3 with reference TRBV19 and TRBJ2-5 gives the whole variable domain DGGITQSPKYLFRKEGQNVTLSCEQNLNHDAMYWYRQDPGQGLRLIYYSQIVNDFQKGDIAEGYSVSREKKESFPLTVTSAQKNPTAFYLCASSVTGQGVVETQYFGPGTRLLVL.

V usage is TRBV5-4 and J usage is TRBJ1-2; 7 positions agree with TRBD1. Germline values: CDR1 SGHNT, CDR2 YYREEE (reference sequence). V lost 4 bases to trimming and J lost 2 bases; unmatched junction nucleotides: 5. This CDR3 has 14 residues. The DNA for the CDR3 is TGTGCCAGCAGCGAATGGGGACAGAACTATGGCTACACCTTC. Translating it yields CASSEWGQNYGYTF.

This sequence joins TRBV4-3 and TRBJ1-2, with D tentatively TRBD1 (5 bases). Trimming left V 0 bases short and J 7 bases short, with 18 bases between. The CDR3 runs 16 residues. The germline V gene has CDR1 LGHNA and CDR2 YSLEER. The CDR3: CASSQEGTAGLAGYTF. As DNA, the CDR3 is TGCGCCAGCAGCCAAGAGGGAACGGCGGGACTCGCTGGCTACACCTTC.

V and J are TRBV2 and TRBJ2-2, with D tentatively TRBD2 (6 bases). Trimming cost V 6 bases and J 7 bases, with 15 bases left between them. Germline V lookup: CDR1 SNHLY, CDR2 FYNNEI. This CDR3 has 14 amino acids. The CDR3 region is CASRAGTTYGELFF. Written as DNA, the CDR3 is TGTGCCAGCAGGGCGGGGACGACCTACGGGGAGCTGTTTTTT.

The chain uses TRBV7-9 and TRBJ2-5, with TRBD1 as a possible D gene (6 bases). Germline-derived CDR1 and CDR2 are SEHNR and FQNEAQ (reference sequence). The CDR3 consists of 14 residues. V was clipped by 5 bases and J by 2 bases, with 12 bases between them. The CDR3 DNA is TGTGCCAGCAGCCCTCGGGACACTCAAGAGACCCAGTACTTC. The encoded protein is CASSPRDTQETQYF.

The DNA for the CDR3 is TGCGCCAGCAGCCAAGGTGTAGCGGGAGGGAGATACAATGAGCAGTTCTTC. Translation: CASSQGVAGGRYNEQFF. The gene calls are TRBV4-3 and TRBJ2-1; 11 positions match TRBD2. CDR1 is LGHNA and CDR2 is YSLEER in the germline V gene. Trimming cost V 1 base and J 4 bases; bases outside gene matches: 6. The CDR3 covers 17 residues.